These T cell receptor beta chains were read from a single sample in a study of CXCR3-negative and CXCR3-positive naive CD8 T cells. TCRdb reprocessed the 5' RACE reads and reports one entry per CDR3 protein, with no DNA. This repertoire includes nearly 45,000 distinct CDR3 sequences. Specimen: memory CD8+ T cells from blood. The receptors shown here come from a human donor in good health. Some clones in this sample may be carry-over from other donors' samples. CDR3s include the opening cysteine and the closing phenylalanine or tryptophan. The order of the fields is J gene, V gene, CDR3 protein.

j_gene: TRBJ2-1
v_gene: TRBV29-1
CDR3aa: CSTRDSNEQFF

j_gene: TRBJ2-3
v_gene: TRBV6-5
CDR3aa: CASSYGSTDTQYF

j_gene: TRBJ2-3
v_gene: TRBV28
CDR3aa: CASSLPDREPDTQYF

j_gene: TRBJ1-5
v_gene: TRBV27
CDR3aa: CASSLNGQGGNQPQHF

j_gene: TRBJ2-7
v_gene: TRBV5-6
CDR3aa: CASSPGTGYYEQYF

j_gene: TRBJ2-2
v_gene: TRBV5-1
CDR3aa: CASSTSRAGGPAGELFF

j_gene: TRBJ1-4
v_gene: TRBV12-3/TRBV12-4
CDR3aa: CASIPSGEINEKLFF

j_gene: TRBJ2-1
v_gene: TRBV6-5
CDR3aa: CASSYSSGTGVRNEQFF

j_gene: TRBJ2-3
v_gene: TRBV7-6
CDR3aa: CASSLRLTDTQYF

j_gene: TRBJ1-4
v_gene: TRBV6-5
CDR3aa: CASSSGEKLFF

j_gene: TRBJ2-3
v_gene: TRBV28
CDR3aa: CASRSTGTGGTDTQYF

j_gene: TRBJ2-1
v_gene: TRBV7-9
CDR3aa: CASSFLSNEQFF